The T cell receptor (beta chain) under discussion was sequenced for a study of early T cells in non-severe SARS-CoV-2 infection. The wider study: Sequencing input comprised bulk RNA from unsorted whole blood; chain pairing was not available. Study findings and constraints: Matching against VDJdb likely underestimated virus-specific expansions, favoring anti-spike CD8.

The V gene's germline CDR1 is SGHTA and CDR2 FQGNSA. Trimming took 3 bases from V and 1 from J, leaving 3 bases between them. This CDR3 contains 12 residues. Separate cDNA molecules each had unique molecular identifiers attached to them. TCRdb reprocessed the 5' RACE reads with MiXCR, giving one entry per CDR3 protein. The table shows 30,000 to 35,000 distinct CDR3 sequences, with roughly 6% occurring only once. This clonotype appeared many times. The antigen remains unidentified. This sequence originates from an adult who was a healthcare worker with PCR-confirmed SARS-CoV-2 infection or an uninfected control (not recorded which). V gene TRBV7-2 combines with J gene TRBJ1-1; D gene unclear. Sequenced: whole blood. The CDR3 coding sequence is TGTGCCAGCAGCTTTCCGAACACTGAAGCTTTCTTT. Protein sequence: CASSFPNTEAFF.